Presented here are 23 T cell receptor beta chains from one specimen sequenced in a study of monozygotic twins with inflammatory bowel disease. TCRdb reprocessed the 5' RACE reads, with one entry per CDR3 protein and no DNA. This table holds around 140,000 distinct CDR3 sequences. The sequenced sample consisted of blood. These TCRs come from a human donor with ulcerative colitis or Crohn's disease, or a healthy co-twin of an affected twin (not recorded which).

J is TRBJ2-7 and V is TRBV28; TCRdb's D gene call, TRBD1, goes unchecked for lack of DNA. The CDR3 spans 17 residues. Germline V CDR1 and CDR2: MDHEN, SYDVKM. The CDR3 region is CASSLGAGTAKAYEQYF.

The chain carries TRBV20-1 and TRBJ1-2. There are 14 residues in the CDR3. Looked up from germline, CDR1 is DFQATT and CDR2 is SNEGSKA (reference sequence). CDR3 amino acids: CSAREGNINYGYTF.

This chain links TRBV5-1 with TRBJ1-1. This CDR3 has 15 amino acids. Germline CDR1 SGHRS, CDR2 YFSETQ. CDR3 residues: CASSLHHGRDTEAFF. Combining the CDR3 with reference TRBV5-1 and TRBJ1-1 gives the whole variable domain KAGVTQTPRYLIKTRGQQVTLSCSPISGHRSVSWYQQTPGQGLQFLFEYFSETQRNKGNFPGRFSGRQFSNSRSEMNVSTLELGDSALYLCASSLHHGRDTEAFFGQGTRLTVV.

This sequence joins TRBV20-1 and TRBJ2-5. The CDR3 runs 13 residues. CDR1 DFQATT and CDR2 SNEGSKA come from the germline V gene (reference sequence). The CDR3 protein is CSARGHPSETQYF.

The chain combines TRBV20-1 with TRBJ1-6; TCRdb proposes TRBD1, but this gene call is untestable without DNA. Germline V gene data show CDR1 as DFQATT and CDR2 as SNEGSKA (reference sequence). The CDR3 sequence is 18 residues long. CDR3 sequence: CSAVRQGGRSSYNSPLHF.

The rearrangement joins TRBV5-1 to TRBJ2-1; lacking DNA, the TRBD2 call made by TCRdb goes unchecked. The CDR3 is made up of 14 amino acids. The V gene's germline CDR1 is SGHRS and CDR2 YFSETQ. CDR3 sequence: CASNRPYGDNEQFF.

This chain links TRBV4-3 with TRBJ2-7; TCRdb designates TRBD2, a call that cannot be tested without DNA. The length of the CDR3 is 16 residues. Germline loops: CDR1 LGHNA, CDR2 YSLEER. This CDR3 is CASSQGTLGSSYEQYF.

This CDR3 is CASSSNRGREQFF. The J gene is TRBJ2-1, the V gene TRBV5-1; TCRdb's assignment of TRBD1 cannot be checked, as there is no DNA. CDR3 length: 13 amino acids. The V gene's germline CDR1 is SGHRS and CDR2 YFSETQ.

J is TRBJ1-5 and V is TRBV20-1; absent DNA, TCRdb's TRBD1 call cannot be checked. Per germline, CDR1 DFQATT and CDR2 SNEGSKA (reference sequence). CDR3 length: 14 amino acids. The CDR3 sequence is CSASNGPPGQPQHF.

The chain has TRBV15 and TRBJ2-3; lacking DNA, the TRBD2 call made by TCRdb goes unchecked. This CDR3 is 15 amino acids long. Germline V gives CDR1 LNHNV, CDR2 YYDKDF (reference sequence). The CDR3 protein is CATDTGTHNWDTQYF.

CDR3 protein: CASRRGSGNTIYF. The V call is TRBV24-1, the J call TRBJ1-3; no DNA is available, so the TRBD1 call from TCRdb remains unchecked. The CDR3 spans 13 residues. Per germline, CDR1 KGHDR and CDR2 SFDVKD.

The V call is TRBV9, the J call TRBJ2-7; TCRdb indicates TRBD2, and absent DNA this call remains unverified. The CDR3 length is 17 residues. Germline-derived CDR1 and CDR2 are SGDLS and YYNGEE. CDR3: CASSAEGGGTTRDEQYF.

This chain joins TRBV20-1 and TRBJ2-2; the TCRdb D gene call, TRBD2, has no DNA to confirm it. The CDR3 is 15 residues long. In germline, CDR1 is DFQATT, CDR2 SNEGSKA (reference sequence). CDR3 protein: CSARDSQGRAGELFF.

CDR3 residues: CASSPTWDSSYNEQFF. The chain is built from TRBV11-2 and TRBJ2-1; the D call from TCRdb, TRBD1, cannot be confirmed without DNA. The CDR3 runs 16 residues. Germline V gives CDR1 SGHAT, CDR2 FQNNGV.

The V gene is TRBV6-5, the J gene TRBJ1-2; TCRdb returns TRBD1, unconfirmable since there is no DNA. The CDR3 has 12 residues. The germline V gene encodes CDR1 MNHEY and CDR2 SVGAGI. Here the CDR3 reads CASSRDRYGYTF.

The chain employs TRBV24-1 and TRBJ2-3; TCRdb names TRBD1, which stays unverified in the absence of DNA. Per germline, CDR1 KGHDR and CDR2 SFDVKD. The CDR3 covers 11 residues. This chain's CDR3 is CAVQGGDTQYF.

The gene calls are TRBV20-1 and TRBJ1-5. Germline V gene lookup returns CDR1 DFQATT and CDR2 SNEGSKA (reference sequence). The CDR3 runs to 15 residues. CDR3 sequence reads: CSASLARSIDQPQHF.

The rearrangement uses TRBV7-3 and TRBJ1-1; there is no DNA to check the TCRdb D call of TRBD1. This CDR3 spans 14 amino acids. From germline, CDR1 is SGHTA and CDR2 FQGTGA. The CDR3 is CASSLTGGNTEAFF.

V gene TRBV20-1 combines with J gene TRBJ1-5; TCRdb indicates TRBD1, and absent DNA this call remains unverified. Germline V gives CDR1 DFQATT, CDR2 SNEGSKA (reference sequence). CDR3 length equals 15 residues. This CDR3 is CSARDSLGRYQPQHF.

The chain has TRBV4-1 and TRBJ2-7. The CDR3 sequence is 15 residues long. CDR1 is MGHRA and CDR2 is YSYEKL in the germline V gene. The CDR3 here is CASSQDRRFYYEQYF.

CDR3: CASSSGQGGVGTQYF. This chain joins TRBV7-2 and TRBJ2-5; TCRdb's assignment of TRBD1 cannot be checked, as there is no DNA. The CDR3 contains 15 residues. In germline, CDR1 is SGHTA, CDR2 FQGNSA.

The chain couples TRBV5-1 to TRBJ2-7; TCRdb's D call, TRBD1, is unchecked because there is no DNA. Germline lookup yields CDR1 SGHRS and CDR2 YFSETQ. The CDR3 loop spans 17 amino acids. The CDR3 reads CASSLVSVPWGHYEQYF.

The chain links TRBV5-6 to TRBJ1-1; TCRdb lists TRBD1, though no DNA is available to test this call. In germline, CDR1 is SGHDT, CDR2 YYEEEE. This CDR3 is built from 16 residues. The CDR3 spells CASSPASKLRATEAFF.